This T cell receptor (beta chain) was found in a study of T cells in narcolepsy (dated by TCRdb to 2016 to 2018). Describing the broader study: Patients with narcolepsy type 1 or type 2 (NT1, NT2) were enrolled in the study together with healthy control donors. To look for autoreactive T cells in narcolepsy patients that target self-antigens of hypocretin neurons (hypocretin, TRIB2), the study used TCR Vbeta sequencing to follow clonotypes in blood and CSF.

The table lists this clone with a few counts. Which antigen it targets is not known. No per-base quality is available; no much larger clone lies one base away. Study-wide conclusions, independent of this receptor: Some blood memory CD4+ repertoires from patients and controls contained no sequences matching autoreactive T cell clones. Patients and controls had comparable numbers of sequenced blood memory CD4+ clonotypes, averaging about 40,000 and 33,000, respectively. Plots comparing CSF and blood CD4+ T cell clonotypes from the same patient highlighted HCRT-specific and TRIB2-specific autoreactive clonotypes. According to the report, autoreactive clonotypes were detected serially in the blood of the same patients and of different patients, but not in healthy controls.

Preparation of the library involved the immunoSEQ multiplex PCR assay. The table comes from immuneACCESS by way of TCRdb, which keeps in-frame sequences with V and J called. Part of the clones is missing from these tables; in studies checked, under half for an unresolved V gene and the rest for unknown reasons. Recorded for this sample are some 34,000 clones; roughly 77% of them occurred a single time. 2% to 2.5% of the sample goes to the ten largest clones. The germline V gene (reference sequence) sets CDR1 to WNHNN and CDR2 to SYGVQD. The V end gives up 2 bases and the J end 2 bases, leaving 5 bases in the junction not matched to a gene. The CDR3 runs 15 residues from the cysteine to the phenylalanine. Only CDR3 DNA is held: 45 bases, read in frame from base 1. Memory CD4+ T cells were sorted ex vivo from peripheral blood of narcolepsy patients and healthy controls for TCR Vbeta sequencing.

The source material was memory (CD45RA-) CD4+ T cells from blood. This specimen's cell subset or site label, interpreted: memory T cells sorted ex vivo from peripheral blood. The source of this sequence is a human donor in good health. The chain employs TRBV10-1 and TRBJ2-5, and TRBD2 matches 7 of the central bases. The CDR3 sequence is CASSEAGGLQETQYF. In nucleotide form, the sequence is TGCGCCAGCAGTGAGGCCGGGGGGTTACAAGAGACCCAGTACTTC.